This T cell receptor (beta chain) was found in a study of long-term antiretroviral therapy in people with HIV. They ran version v3.0 of the immunoSEQ assay at survey level. Using immunoSEQ multiplex PCR, the repertoire was profiled, and TCRdb retains in-frame clones only, with some absent. The profile shows tens of thousands of clones, about 96% of them singletons. V shed 5 bases and J shed 1 base, with 12 bases lying between them. CDR3 length: 14 amino acids. Germline V gene lookup returns CDR1 SGHVS and CDR2 FQNEAQ. This sequence originates from a woman aged 45-59 years with HIV. The sequencing used unsorted PBMCs, collected 3.7 years after starting antiretroviral therapy. V gene TRBV7-8 combines with J gene TRBJ2-7, with D perhaps matching TRBD1 (5 bases). Here the CDR3 DNA reads TGTGCCAGCAGCCCGGACACTGATTCCTACGAGCAGTACTTC. Its protein is CASSPDTDSYEQYF.